The clone carrying this TCR beta chain has a handful of counts. The data were obtained in a study of STAT5B mutations in CD4+ large granular lymphocyte leukemia. The data were produced by immunoSEQ multiplex PCR, yet TCRdb's version contains in-frame clones alone and is incomplete. This sample carries about 48,000 clones, roughly three quarters of them seen once, and the ten largest clones take over 1.5%. Trimming removed 9 bases from V and 3 bases from J, with 15 bases in between. The CDR3 loop spans 14 amino acids. Germline CDR1 is LNHDA and CDR2 is SQIVND (reference sequence). The chain combines TRBV19 with TRBJ1-5, with D perhaps matching TRBD1 (5 bases). Material for sequencing was CD4+ T cells from blood buffy coats. The sequence was obtained from a human donor in good health. In DNA, the CDR3 is TGTGCCAGCGGGCCAAGGGGTTCCAATCAGCCCCAGCATTTT. Translation gives CASGPRGSNQPQHF.